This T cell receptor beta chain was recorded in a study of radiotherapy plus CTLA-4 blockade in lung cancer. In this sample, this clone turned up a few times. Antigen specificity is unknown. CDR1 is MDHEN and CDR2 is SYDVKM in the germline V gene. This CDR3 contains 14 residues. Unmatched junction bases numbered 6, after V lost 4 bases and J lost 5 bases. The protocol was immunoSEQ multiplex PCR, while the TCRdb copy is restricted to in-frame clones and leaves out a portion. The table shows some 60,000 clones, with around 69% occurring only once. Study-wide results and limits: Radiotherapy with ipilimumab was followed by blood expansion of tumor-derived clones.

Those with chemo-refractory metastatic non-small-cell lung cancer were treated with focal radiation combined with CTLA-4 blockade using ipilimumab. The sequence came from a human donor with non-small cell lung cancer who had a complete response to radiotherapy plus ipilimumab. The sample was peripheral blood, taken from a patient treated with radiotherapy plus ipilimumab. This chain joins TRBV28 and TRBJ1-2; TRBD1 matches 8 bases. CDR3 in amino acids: CASSSPGGAYGYTF. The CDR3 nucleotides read TGTGCCAGCAGTTCCCCAGGGGGCGCTTATGGCTACACCTTC.